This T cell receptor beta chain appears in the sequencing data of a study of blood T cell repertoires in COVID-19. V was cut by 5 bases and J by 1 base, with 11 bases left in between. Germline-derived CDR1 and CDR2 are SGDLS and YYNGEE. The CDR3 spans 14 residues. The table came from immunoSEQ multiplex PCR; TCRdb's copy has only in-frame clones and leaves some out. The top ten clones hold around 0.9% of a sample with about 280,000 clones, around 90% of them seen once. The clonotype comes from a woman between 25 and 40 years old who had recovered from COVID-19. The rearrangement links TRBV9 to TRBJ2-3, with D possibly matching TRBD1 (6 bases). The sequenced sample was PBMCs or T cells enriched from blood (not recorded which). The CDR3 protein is CASSLKGGTDTQYF. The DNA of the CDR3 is TGTGCCAGCAGTTTAAAGGGGGGCACAGATACGCAGTATTTT.